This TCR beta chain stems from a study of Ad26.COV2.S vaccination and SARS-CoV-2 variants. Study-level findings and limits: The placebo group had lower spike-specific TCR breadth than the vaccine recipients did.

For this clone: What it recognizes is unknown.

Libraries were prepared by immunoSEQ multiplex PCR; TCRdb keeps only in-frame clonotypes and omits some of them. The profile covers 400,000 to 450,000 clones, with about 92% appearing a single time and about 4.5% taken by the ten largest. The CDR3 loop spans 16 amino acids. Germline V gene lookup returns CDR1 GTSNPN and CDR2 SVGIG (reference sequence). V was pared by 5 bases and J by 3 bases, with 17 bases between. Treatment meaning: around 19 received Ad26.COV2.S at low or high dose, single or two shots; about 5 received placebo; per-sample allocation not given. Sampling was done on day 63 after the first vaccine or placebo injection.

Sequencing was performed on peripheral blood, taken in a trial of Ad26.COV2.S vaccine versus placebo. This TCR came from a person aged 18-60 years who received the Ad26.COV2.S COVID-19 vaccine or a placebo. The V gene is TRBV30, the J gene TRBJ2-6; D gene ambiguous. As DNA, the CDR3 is TGTGCCTGGCACCGGGTTGAAGCGAGTGGGGCCAACGTCCTGACTTTC. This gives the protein CAWHRVEASGANVLTF.